The T cell receptor beta chain described here comes from a study of CD8+ T cells in alopecia areata. Study context: Twice daily, treated patients received 5 to 10 mg of oral tofacitinib.

Once RNA had been extracted, it was reverse transcribed into cDNA to act as the sequencing template. Clones were sequenced by immunoSEQ multiplex PCR, and TCRdb holds only the in-frame ones, with some missing. The profile shows fewer than 200,000 clones, over 50% of them singletons. This CDR3 spans 17 amino acids. Germline loops: CDR1 SGHRS, CDR2 YFSETQ. The V segment lost 0 bases and the J segment 4 bases; nucleotides outside the gene matches: 6. Worth noting for this clone: Antigen: not known.

Study-wide results and caveats: Especially in alopecia totalis/universalis, lesional scalp showed greater clonality than normal scalp did.

Collected material from alopecia areata patients comprised lesional scalp punch biopsies and peripheral blood. Material: CD4+ T cells sorted from blood, obtained at week 0. This TCR was sampled from a human donor with alopecia areata. The chain couples TRBV5-1 to TRBJ2-5; TRBD2 matches 13 bases. CDR3 region: CASSLGLAGGVRETQYF. The DNA for the CDR3 is TGCGCCAGCAGCTTGGGACTAGCGGGGGGAGTTCGAGAGACCCAGTACTTC.